This T cell receptor beta chain was sequenced for a study of T-cell reconstitution after alpha-beta-depleted transplantation in children. A library of TCRbeta sequences, prepared with unique molecular identifiers, was generated. Each CDR3 protein gets one entry after TCRdb re-called the PCR reads with MiXCR. The sample has 300,000 or so distinct CDR3 sequences, roughly 25% seen once. The CDR3 is 16 amino acids. CDR1 and CDR2 (germline): SEHNR, FQNEAQ (reference sequence). Trimming removed 2 bases from V and 2 bases from J, with 14 bases in between. This clonotype came up a few times. The sample was PBMCs, mostly from graft donor cells, taken 180 days after TCRalphabeta/CD19-depleted stem cell transplant. V and J are TRBV7-9 and TRBJ2-3; possible D gene TRBD1, 6 bases. The source is a male patient between 10 and 17 years old who had a stem cell transplant for acute lymphoblastic leukemia, so the T cells may come from the graft donor. The CDR3 bases are TGTGCCAGCAGCTTATGGGACACCCGACTCACAGATACGCAGTATTTT. This gives the protein CASSLWDTRLTDTQYF.